These 3 T cell receptor beta chains originate from one sample sequenced in a study of T cells after yellow fever vaccination (dated by TCRdb to between 2017 and 2020). The treatment or condition label for this specimen denotes: live attenuated yellow fever vaccine strain. Libraries were prepared through 5' RACE. Sequenced using an Illumina HiSeq 2500. The raw public data were reprocessed by TCRdb itself: fastp quality trimming at Q25, MiXCR clonotype calling, in-frame beta chains only. Rows with a matching CDR3 protein are joined into one entry that keeps the most common DNA and genes. This sample holds nearly 550,000 distinct CDR3 sequences; about 19% were observed only once. In total, the top ten clones hold roughly an eighth of the sample. This material consisted of PBMCs, taken 15 days after the yellow fever booster vaccination. These receptors originate from a man aged 30 to 39 who received the YFV17D yellow fever vaccine.

This clonotype was observed a handful of times. This chain uses TRBV6-2 or TRBV6-3 with TRBJ2-1, with 8 bases that match TRBD2. The CDR3 covers 16 residues. The junction had 12 bases not matched to a gene; V was cut back by 5 bases and J by 6 bases. Per the germline V gene, CDR1 is MNHEY and CDR2 is SVGEGT. The chain's CDR3 is CASSPHLSGTSNEQFF. The CDR3 DNA follows: TGTGCCAGCAGTCCACATCTTAGCGGGACTAGCAATGAGCAGTTCTTC.

In its sample, this clonotype was seen a few times. J is TRBJ2-1 and V is TRBV5-4; no firm D call. The V gene's germline CDR1 is SGHNT and CDR2 YYREEE (reference sequence). Trimming removed 1 base from V and 6 bases from J, with 8 bases in between. The CDR3 extends over 13 amino acids. DNA of the CDR3: TGTGCCAGCAGCTTGATGACGGGCAATGAGCAGTTCTTC. Translating gives CASSLMTGNEQFF. Filled out from reference TRBV5-4 and TRBJ2-1, the complete variable domain reads ETGVTQSPTHLIKTRGQQVTLRCSSQSGHNTVSWYQQALGQGPQFIFQYYREEENGRGNFPPRFSGLQFPNYSSELNVNALELDDSALYLCASSLMTGNEQFFGPGTRLTVL.

Turning to this clonotype: One end of the junction fails to match germline, which may point to a read error. This sequence joins TRBV4-3 and TRBJ2-2; TRBD2 aligns across 11 bases. In germline, CDR1 is LGHNA, CDR2 YSLEER. CDR3 length: 15 amino acids. The CDR3, as DNA: TGCGCCAGCAGCAAGACTAGCGGGGTGACCGGGGAGCAGTTTTTT. It codes for CASSKTSGVTGEQFF.